This passage covers 2 T cell receptor beta chains from one sample sequenced in a study of blood T cell repertoires in COVID-19. Clones were sequenced by immunoSEQ multiplex PCR, and TCRdb holds only the in-frame ones, with some missing. The table records roughly 160,000 clones, roughly 86% of them present only once. Sequenced: peripheral blood. Source of these receptors: a woman aged 55-70 years who had recovered from COVID-19.

The chain uses TRBV28 and TRBJ1-3; D unresolved. Deletions cut 7 bases from V and 4 bases from J, with 5 bases between. The CDR3 has 11 residues. CDR1 and CDR2 from the germline V gene are MDHEN and SYDVKM. CDR3 coding DNA: TGTGCCAGCACTGCGGGAAACACCATATATTTT. Protein sequence: CASTAGNTIYF. The complete variable domain, with remaining parts taken from reference TRBV28 and TRBJ1-3, reads DVKVTQSSRYLVKRTGEKVFLECVQDMDHENMFWYRQDPGLGLRLIYFSYDVKMKEKGDIPEGYSVSREKKERFSLILESASTNQTSMYLCASTAGNTIYFGEGSWLTVV.

This CDR3 reads CASSPSGQGNYEQYF. As DNA, the CDR3 is TGTGCCAGCTCACCCTCGGGACAGGGTAACTACGAGCAGTACTTC. The V call is TRBV18, the J call TRBJ2-7; 9 bases map to TRBD1. Germline CDR1 and CDR2: KGHSH and LQKENI. The V and J ends lost 3 bases and 3 bases, in that order; junction bases with no gene match: 6. CDR3 length equals 15 residues.